The text below deals with one T cell receptor (beta chain). As yet, its antigen is unknown. The CDR3 has 19 residues. V lost 3 bases to trimming and J lost 5 bases, with 28 bases between them. Germline V gene sequence: CDR1 LNHDA, CDR2 SQIVND (reference sequence). The data were obtained in a study of cytomegalovirus exposure and HLA in healthy donors. Both 60 Vbeta primers and 13 Jbeta primers went into the PCR. Profiling relied on immunoSEQ multiplex PCR, and the TCRdb table lists in-frame clones only, not all of them. The table lists around 26,000 clones, with approximately 18% in the top ten. Study outcomes and limitations: The investigators catalogued 150 to 200 TCR beta chains as cytomegalovirus-associated.

This chain joins TRBV19 and TRBJ1-2; no clear D. The TCR originated in a male donor in good health and CMV-seropositive. Sequencing was performed on PBMCs. Written as DNA, the CDR3 is TGTGCCAGTAGTATCCACTCGATGACGGCAGCGACTACACCTTATGGCTACACCTTC. It translates to CASSIHSMTAATTPYGYTF.